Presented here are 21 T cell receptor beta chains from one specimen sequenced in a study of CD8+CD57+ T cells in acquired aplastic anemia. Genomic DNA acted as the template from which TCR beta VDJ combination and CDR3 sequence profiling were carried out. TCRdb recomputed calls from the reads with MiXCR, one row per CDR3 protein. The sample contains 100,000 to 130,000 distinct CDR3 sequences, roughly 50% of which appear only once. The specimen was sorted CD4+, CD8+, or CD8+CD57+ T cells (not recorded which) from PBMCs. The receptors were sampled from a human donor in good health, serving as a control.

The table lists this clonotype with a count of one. Here the CDR3 DNA reads TGCGCCAGCAGCCTGTTCGGGACTAGCGGGAAAAACATTCAGTACTTC. It encodes CASSLFGTSGKNIQYF. The chain combines TRBV4-1 with TRBJ2-4; 12 bases are a match to TRBD2. V lost 4 bases, J lost 4 bases, and 5 bases stayed unmatched. CDR3 length: 16 amino acids. Per germline, CDR1 MGHRA and CDR2 YSYEKL.

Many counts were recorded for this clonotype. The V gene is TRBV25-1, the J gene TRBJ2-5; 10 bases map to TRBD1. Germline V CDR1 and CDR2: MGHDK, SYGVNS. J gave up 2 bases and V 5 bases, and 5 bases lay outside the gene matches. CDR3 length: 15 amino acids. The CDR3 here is CASSTRDRGQETQYF. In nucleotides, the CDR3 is TGTGCCAGCAGTACCCGGGACAGGGGACAAGAGACCCAGTACTTC.

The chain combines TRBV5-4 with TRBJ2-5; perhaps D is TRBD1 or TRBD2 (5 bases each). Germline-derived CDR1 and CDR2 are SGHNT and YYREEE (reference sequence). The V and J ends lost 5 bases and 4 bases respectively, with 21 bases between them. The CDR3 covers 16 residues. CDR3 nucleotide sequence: TGTGCCAGCAGTTCTTCCGGGACCATAGATAGAGAGACCCAGTACTTC. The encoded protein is CASSSSGTIDRETQYF.

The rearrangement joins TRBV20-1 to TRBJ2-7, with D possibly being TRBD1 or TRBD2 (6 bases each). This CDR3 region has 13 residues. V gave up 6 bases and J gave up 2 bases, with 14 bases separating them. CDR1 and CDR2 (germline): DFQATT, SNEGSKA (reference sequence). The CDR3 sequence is CSAQRGDAYEQYF. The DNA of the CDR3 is TGCAGTGCGCAGAGGGGGGATGCCTACGAGCAGTACTTC.

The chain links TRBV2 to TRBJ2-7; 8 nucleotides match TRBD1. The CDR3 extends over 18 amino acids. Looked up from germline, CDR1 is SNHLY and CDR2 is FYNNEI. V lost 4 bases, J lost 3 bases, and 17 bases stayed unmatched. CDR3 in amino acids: CASSGPGGDSRGYYEQYF. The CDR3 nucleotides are TGTGCCAGCAGTGGCCCAGGGGGCGACTCTAGAGGATACTACGAGCAGTACTTC.

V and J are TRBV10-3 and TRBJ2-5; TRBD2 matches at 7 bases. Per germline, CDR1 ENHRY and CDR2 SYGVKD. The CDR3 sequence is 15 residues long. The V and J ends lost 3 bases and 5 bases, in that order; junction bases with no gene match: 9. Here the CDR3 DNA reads TGTGCCATCAGTGACCGACTAGCTATAGGGGAGACCCAGTACTTC. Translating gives CAISDRLAIGETQYF.

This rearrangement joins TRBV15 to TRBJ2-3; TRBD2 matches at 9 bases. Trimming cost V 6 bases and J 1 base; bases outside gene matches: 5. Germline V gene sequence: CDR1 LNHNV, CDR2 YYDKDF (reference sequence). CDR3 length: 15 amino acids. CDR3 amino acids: CATRGAGGRTDTQYF. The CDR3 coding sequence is TGTGCCACCAGGGGAGCGGGGGGCCGCACAGATACGCAGTATTTT.

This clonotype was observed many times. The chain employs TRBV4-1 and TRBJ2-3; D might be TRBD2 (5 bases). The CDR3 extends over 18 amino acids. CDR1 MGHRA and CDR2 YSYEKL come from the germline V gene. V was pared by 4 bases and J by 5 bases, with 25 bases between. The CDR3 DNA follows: TGCGCCAGCAGCCCGCTGGTAAGCGGAGATCGCCTGGGAGATACGCAGTATTTT. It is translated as CASSPLVSGDRLGDTQYF.

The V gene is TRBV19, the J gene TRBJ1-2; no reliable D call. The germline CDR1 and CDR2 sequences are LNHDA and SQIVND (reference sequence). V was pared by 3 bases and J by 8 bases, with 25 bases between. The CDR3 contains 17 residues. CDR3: CASSMRVSSGGQVGYTF. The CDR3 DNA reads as TGTGCCAGTAGTATGAGGGTTAGTTCCGGAGGCCAAGTCGGCTACACCTTC.

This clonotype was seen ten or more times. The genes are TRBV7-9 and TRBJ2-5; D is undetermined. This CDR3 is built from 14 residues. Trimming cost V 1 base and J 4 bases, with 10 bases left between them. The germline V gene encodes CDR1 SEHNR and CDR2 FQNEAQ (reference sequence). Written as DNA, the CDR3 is TGTGCCAGCAGCTTAGTGATACTTACAGAGACCCAGTACTTC. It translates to CASSLVILTETQYF.

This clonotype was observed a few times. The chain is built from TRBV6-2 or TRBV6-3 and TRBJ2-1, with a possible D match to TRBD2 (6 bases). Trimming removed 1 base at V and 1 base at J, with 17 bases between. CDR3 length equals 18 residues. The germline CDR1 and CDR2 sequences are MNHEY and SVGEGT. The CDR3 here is CASSYLGASATSYNEQFF. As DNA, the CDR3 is TGTGCCAGCAGTTACTTAGGGGCTAGCGCAACATCCTACAATGAGCAGTTCTTC.

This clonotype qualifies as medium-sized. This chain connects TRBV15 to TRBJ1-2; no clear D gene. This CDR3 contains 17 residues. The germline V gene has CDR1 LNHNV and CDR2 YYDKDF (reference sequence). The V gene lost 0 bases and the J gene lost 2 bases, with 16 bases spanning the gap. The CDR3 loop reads CATSRDQTVRSNYGYTF. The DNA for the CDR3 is TGTGCCACCAGCAGAGATCAAACAGTTCGCAGCAACTATGGCTACACCTTC.

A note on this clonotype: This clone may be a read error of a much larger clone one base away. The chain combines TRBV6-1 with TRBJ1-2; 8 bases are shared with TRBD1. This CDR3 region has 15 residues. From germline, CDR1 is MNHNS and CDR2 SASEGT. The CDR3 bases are TGTGCCGGCAGTCCCCGGACAGGGAGGGACTATGGCTACACCTTC. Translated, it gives CAGSPRTGRDYGYTF.

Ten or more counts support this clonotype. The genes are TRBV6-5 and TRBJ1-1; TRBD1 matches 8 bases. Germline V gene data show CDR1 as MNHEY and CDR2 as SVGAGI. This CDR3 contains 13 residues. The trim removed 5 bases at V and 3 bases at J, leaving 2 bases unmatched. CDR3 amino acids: CASSLQGDTEAFF. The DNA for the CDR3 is TGTGCCAGCAGTCTACAGGGGGACACTGAAGCTTTCTTT.

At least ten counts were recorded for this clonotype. The CDR3 sequence is CASSRGVRYNEQFF. The DNA for the CDR3 is TGTGCCAGCTCCCGGGGCGTTCGGTACAATGAGCAGTTCTTC. The V call is TRBV9, the J call TRBJ2-1; the D gene could be TRBD1 or TRBD2 (5 bases each). Germline V gene sequence: CDR1 SGDLS, CDR2 YYNGEE. The V end lost 7 bases, the J end lost 4 bases, and 15 bases lay between the germline ends. The CDR3 has 14 residues.

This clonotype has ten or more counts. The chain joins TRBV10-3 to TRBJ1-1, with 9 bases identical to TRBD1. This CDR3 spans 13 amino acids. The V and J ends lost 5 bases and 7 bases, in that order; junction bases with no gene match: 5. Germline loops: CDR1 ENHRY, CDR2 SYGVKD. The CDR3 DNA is TGTGCCATCAGTTCCTCGGGACAGGGTGAAGCTTTCTTT. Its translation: CAISSSGQGEAFF.

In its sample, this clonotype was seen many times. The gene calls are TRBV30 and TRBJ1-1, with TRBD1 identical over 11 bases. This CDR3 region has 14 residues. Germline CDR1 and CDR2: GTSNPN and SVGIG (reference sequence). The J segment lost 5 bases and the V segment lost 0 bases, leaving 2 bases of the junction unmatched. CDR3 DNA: TGTGCCTGGAGTGTAGGGACAGGGGGAACTGAAGCTTTCTTT. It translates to CAWSVGTGGTEAFF.

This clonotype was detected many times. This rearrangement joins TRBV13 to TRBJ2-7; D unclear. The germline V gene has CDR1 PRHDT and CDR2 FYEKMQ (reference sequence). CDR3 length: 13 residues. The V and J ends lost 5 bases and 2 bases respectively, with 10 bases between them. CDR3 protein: CASSAAGAYEQYF. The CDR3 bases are TGTGCCAGCAGCGCCGCAGGAGCCTACGAGCAGTACTTC.

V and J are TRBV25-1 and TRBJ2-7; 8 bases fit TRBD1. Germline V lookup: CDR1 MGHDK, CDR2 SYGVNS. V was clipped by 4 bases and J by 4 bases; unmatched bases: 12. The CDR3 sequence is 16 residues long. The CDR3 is CASSARGTGDPYEQYF. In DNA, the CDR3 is TGTGCCAGCAGTGCTAGAGGGACAGGAGATCCTTACGAGCAGTACTTC.

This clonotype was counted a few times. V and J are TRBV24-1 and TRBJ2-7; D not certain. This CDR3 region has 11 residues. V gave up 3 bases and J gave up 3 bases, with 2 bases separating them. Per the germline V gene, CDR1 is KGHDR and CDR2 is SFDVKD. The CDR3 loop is CATSDLYEQYF. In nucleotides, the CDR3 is TGTGCCACCAGTGATCTCTACGAGCAGTACTTC.

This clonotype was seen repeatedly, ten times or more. This CDR3 is CASSRGTVNTEAFF. The CDR3 DNA reads as TGTGCCAGCAGCCGCGGGACAGTGAACACTGAAGCTTTCTTT. The chain employs TRBV12-3 or TRBV12-4 and TRBJ1-1; 7 bases agree with TRBD1. The CDR3 is 14 amino acids. V lost 6 bases, J lost 0 bases, and 4 bases stayed unmatched.